This T cell receptor (beta chain) was retrieved from a study of blood T cells in healthy people across ages. Together with a sample-barcoded 5' primer, a J-beta primer mix was included in a second PCR lasting roughly 6 to 12 cycles. From the 5' RACE reads, TCRdb called clonotypes with MiXCR, one entry per CDR3 protein. Seen here are more than 900,000 distinct CDR3 sequences, 29% observed once, and the top ten hold roughly 10%. The CDR3 sequence is 11 residues long. Germline CDR1 DFQATT, CDR2 SNEGSKA (reference sequence). Healthy Caucasians from Russia aged about 6 to 95 served as donors. These data also formed part of another study, on T cells of mothers and their children.

This chain connects TRBV20-1 to TRBJ2-7; the D is unclear. The J call is uncertain, as TRBJ2-5 better fits the DNA end. The sequencing sample was made of blood. The sequence derives from a woman aged 40 to 50 in good health. This CDR3 reads CSAREFETQYF. The CDR3 coding sequence is TGCAGTGCTAGGGAGTTTGAGACCCAGTACTTC.